A single T cell receptor (beta chain) is shown here with its context. This clonotype was recorded a few times. This receptor's antigen is unknown. No clone much larger than this one lies a single base away; base qualities are absent. This specimen's treatment or condition label, interpreted: live attenuated yellow fever vaccine strain. Two biological replicates of bulk PBMCs were collected at each blood-draw timepoint. PBMCs were isolated from peripheral blood using a standard Ficoll-Paque protocol. RNA was extracted with TriZol from bulk PBMCs, CD4 and CD8 fractions, and dextramer-positive and dextramer-negative fractions. TCR cDNA was synthesized by 5'RACE template switching, which introduced a universal primer site and unique molecular identifiers. Priming for cDNA synthesis came from both the TCR alpha and TCR beta constant segments. Two PCR steps were used to amplify libraries, with sample barcodes and sequencing adapters being added in the second step. Sequencing of libraries was done on Illumina HiSeq 2500 (2x100 bp) or NovaSeq (2x150 bp). In the original analysis: Demultiplexing of reads and collapsing into UMI consensus sequences were performed with MIGEC, and V(D)J alignment was carried out with MiXCR. Clonotypes responding to the vaccine were identified with edgeR on replicate PBMC samples, with the criteria of FDR below 0.01 and a log2 fold change above 5 up to day 15. Bulk clonotypes were assigned CD4 or CD8 identity according to which sequenced CD4 or CD8 repertoire held them at higher abundance. TCRdb passed the public sequencing reads through fastp at Q25 and MiXCR, retaining productive beta sequences. CDR3 protein sequences are deduplicated, and each keeps its most common genes and DNA. Clone size and V and J calls follow TCRdb, not the original study. The sample table records 510,000 or so distinct CDR3 sequences; about a fifth of these occur just once. The top ten clonotypes cover roughly an eighth of the sample.

This entry belongs to a study of T cells after yellow fever vaccination (dated by TCRdb to the late 2010s). Study-wide context: The SMART-Seq v4 Ultra Low Input RNA kit was used to prepare libraries from fractions with low cell numbers. To track T-cell clones before and after primary and booster YFV17D yellow fever vaccination, bulk TCR alpha and beta repertoires were sequenced longitudinally. The cohort comprised two healthy male donors, one aged 18 to 30 and one aged 30 to 40 years. Bulk PBMC replicates and cell subsets were isolated from blood drawn at multiple timepoints before and after both primary and secondary immunization.

Here is what the overall study found, with its caveats: The study included only two donors, which limits how far the findings can be generalized. Compared with the primary T-cell response, the secondary T-cell response was faster but weaker, reaching its peak on day 5 rather than on day 15. Most clones expanded after primary vaccination (approximately 97% of CD4 and about 85% of CD8) were re-detected after the booster, suggesting that broad memory maintenance occurred. Because abundant contaminating clonotypes from the bulk population could be contained in FACS-sorted repertoires, computational filtering was required. A small share of clonotypes occurred in both CD4 and CD8 compartments, likely arising from convergent recombination.

Sample: PBMCs, taken 15 days after the yellow fever booster vaccination. The TCR originated in a man aged 25-45 years who received the YFV17D yellow fever vaccine.

The CDR3 protein sequence reads: CASSLRGETPLHF. The DNA sequence is TGTGCCAGCAGCTTACGGGGGGAGACACCCCTCCACTTT. This receptor chain uses TRBV7-2 and TRBJ1-6; TRBD1 is a possible D gene, resting on 5 matching bases. Including the terminal cysteine and phenylalanine, the CDR3 comprises 13 residues. CDR3 DNA is the only sequence kept; it has 39 bases, read in frame from the first base. The germline V gene yields SGHTA for CDR1 and FQGNSA for CDR2. The junction carries 10 bases between V and J, which are trimmed by 2 bases and 11 bases respectively.